This TCR beta chain was recorded in a study of blood T cell repertoires in COVID-19 (dated by TCRdb to 2019 to 2021). At the level of the whole study: Samples covering the acute and convalescent phases of COVID-19 were provided by collaborators in the United States, Italy and Spain. The prospective study material was composed of cDNA or gDNA derived from T cells, B-cell-depleted T cells, or PBMCs. Samples were obtained from the ongoing ImmuneRACE study (first 160 participants) and from some 1,300 subjects provided by 6 global collaborators. The repertoires were released in a freely available public database meant as a resource for research on the immune response to SARS-CoV-2. Where available, HLA class I and class II types were taken from metadata supplied by the sample provider and were not determined by assay-based typing. Subjects who had been exposed to COVID-19, were actively infected with it, or had recovered from it provided the deeply sampled blood TCRbeta repertoires that made up the dataset. The sample metadata nearly always contained a de-identified subject ID, COVID-19 status, age in years and sex. What the authors observed across the whole study: The quantity of clinical and demographic metadata differed by source and by participant and was supplied without curation.

V and J are truncated by 6 bases and 10 bases respectively, leaving an intervening sequence of 16 bases. From cysteine to phenylalanine, the CDR3 is 13 amino acids long. CDR3 DNA is the only sequence kept; it has 39 bases, read in frame from the first base. In regard to this clone: Its cognate antigen has yet to be identified. Base qualities are missing; no much larger clone stands one base away.

TCRbeta CDR3 regions were amplified from genomic DNA by means of the immunoSEQ Assay, a bias-controlled multiplex PCR. The study's own analysis went as follows. Nucleated cell counts per sample were estimated from amplification of reference gene primers within the assay. Sequence reads were collapsed and filtered to measure the absolute abundance of every unique TCRbeta CDR3 rearrangement. For each sample, productive Simpson clonality was calculated as the square root of Simpson's diversity index over productive rearrangements. This immuneACCESS table, as held by TCRdb, lists in-frame sequences with V and J called but not all clones. Of the missing ones, under half trace to an unresolved V gene in checked studies; the others have no known cause. Clone size and V and J calls were adopted from that table, with D and trimming inferred from the DNA. The sample includes about 330,000 clones, with roughly 90% observed a single time. About 18% of the sample goes to the ten largest clones.

Participants in the prospective study were enrolled through a virtual design, were aged roughly 18 to 100 years, and lived in approximately 24 United States geographic areas. In the prospective study, cohorts were assigned on the basis of participant-reported clinical history obtained from a screening survey and a study questionnaire. ImmuneRACE Cohort 3 recovered participants were defined by two consecutive negative NP/OP PCR tests, healthcare professional clearance, or symptom resolution. Each participant in the prospective study had whole blood, serum and a nasopharyngeal or oropharyngeal swab collected by mobile phlebotomists. Participants in the prospective study had the option to provide additional blood draws and questionnaires over an approximately two-month period. Before DNA extraction, prospective study blood samples were shipped either frozen or at room temperature.

The sequence is built from TRBV12-3 or TRBV12-4 and TRBJ2-1; TRBD1 is possibly the D segment (6 matching bases). The material sequenced was PBMCs or T cells enriched from blood (not recorded which). This TCR came from a woman aged 25 to 39 who had recovered from COVID-19. For the CDR3, the sequence is CASSSTGFNEQFF. The DNA sequence is as follows: TGTGCCAGCAGCTCCACAGGGTTTAACGAGCAGTTCTTC.